One sample yielded the 7 T cell receptor beta chains listed below, sequenced in a study of blood T cells in healthy people across ages (dated by TCRdb to the mid-2010s). Receptor amplification or capture employed 5' RACE. Sequencing was performed on an Illumina HiSeq 2500. A second PCR of about 7 to 12 cycles was performed with a sample-barcoded 5' primer and a J-beta primer mix. TCRdb reworked the public reads: Q25 trimming with fastp, MiXCR clone assembly, productive beta chains retained. Each entry is one CDR3 protein sequence, shown with its most common DNA and genes. A total of hundreds of thousands of distinct CDR3 sequences appear in this sample, 58% of them only once. The top ten clones comprise 30% to 40% of the sample. Input material: blood. Receptors were obtained from a man aged 60 to 69 in good health.

For this clonotype: At one of its ends the junction is not consistent with the germline gene, which may arise from a read error. The chain links TRBV29-1 to TRBJ2-3, with TRBD2 matching over 12 bases. The CDR3 totals 15 residues. Germline V CDR1 and CDR2: SQVTM, ANQGSEA. CDR3 residues: CRVALAGGPTDTQYF. The CDR3 DNA follows: TGCCGCGTTGCACTAGCGGGGGGTCCTACAGATACGCAGTATTTT.

The chain links TRBV4-1 to TRBJ2-5; 10 nucleotides align to TRBD2. Germline V gene data show CDR1 as MGHRA and CDR2 as YSYEKL. This CDR3 is built from 19 residues. Losses at the gene ends were 0 bases for V and 8 bases for J; bases not matched to a gene: 18. The chain's CDR3 is CASSQDLSRASGGPITQYF. As DNA, the CDR3 is TGCGCCAGCAGCCAAGATCTGAGTAGGGCTAGCGGGGGCCCAATCACCCAGTACTTC.

This clonotype occurred many times. Just one base apart from a much larger clone, this may be a read error. V and J are TRBV12-3 or TRBV12-4 and TRBJ2-5; D is unclear. V was clipped by 5 bases and J by 11 bases, with 15 bases between them. The CDR3 contains 12 residues. As DNA, the CDR3 is TGTGCCAGCAGTCTAGTGGTCAATGAGCAGTACTTC. Translated: CASSLVVNEQYF.

The chain combines TRBV29-1 with TRBJ1-5; 7 nucleotides agree with TRBD1. V lost 7 bases, J lost 6 bases, and 6 bases stayed unmatched. The CDR3 is 12 amino acids. Germline V lookup: CDR1 SQVTM, CDR2 ANQGSEA. The CDR3 loop reads CSATGLGQPQHF. CDR3 sequence (DNA): TGCAGCGCGACAGGGCTCGGTCAGCCCCAGCATTTT.

This clonotype occurred a few times. V is TRBV5-1 and J is TRBJ2-7, with D tentatively TRBD1 or TRBD2 (6 bases each). Germline V gives CDR1 SGHRS, CDR2 YFSETQ. The CDR3 runs 14 residues. Trimming removed 7 bases from V and 5 bases from J, with 19 bases in between. In DNA form, the CDR3 reads TGCGCCAGCGGGCGGGACACCAGTGAGGACGAGCAGTACTTC. Its translation is CASGRDTSEDEQYF.

There are a few counts of this clonotype. V and J are TRBV7-9 and TRBJ2-5; TRBD1 or TRBD2 may be the D gene (6 bases each). Deletions cut 5 bases from V and 3 bases from J, with 16 bases between. The CDR3 is 15 amino acids. Germline-derived CDR1 and CDR2 are SEHNR and FQNEAQ (reference sequence). The CDR3 DNA reads as TGTGCCAGCAGCAGAGGCCGGGGGCGGGAAGAGACCCAGTACTTC. Translating gives CASSRGRGREETQYF.

V gene TRBV5-1 combines with J gene TRBJ2-5; the D gene is possibly TRBD1 (6 bases). This CDR3 contains 16 residues. Per germline, CDR1 SGHRS and CDR2 YFSETQ. Trimming took 0 bases from V and 2 from J, leaving 14 bases between them. CDR3 in amino acids: CASSLARGGPQETQYF. The CDR3 DNA reads as TGCGCCAGCAGCTTGGCCAGGGGCGGCCCGCAAGAGACCCAGTACTTC.